The following is a T cell receptor beta chain sequence with its context. The same CDR3 is also encoded by other DNA sequences in this sample. The record originates from a study of blood T cell repertoires in COVID-19. Clones were sequenced by immunoSEQ multiplex PCR, and TCRdb holds only the in-frame ones, with some missing. The repertoire holds 250,000 to 350,000 clones, around 87% seen once, with 3.5% to 4.5% in the top ten. From germline, CDR1 is DFQATT and CDR2 SNEGSKA (reference sequence). J gave up 4 bases and V 3 bases, and 5 bases lay outside the gene matches. This CDR3 is built from 14 residues. Participants, roughly 18 to 100 years old, spanned under 30 US areas.

Input material: PBMCs or T cells enriched from blood (not recorded which). This sequence joins TRBV20-1 and TRBJ1-5; 8 bases line up with TRBD1. The sequence was collected from a woman under 30 with acute COVID-19. CDR3 nucleotide sequence: TGCAGTGCTAGTGGTGGACAGGGAAATCAGCCCCAGCATTTT. Translating gives CSASGGQGNQPQHF.